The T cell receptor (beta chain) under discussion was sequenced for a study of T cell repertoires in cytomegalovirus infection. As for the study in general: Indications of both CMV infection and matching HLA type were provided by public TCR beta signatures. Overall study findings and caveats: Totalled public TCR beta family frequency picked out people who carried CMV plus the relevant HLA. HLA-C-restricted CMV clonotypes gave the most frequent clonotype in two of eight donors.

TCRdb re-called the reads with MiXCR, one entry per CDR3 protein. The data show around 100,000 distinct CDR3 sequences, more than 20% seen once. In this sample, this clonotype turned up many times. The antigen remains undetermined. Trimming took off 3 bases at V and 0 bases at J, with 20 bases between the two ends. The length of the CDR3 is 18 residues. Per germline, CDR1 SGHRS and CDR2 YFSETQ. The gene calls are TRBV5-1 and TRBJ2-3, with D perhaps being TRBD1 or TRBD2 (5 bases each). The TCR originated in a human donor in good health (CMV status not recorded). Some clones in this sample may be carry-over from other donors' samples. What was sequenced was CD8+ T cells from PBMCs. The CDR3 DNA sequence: TGCGCCAGCAGCTGGGGTATTCGGGACGGATCTAGCACAGATACGCAGTATTTT. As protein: CASSWGIRDGSSTDTQYF. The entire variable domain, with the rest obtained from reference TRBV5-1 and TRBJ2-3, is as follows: KAGVTQTPRYLIKTRGQQVTLSCSPISGHRSVSWYQQTPGQGLQFLFEYFSETQRNKGNFPGRFSGRQFSNSRSEMNVSTLELGDSALYLCASSWGIRDGSSTDTQYFGPGTRLTVL.